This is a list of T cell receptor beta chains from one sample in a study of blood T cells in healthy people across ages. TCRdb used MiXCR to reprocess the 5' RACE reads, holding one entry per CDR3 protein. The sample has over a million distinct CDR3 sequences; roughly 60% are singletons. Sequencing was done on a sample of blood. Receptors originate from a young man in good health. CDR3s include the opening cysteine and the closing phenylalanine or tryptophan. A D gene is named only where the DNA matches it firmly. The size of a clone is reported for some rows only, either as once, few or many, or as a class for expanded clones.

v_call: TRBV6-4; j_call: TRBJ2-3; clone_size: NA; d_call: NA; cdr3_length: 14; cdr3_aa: CASSAIGAADTQYF; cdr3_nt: TGTGCCAGCAGTGCCATAGGGGCAGCAGATACGCAGTATTTT
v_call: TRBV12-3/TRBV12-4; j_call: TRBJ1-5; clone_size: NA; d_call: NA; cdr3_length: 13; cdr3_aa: CASSPEPNQPQHF; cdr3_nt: TGTGCCAGCAGCCCCGAGCCCAATCAGCCCCAGCATTTT
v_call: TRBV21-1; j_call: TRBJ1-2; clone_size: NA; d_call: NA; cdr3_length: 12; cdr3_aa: CASSRKDYGYTF; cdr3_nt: TGTGCCAGCAGCAGAAAGGACTATGGCTACACCTTC
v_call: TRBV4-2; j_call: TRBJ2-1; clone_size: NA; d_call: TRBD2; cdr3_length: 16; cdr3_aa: CASSHATSGDYNEQFF; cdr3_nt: TGTGCCAGCAGCCATGCGACTAGCGGGGATTACAATGAGCAGTTCTTC
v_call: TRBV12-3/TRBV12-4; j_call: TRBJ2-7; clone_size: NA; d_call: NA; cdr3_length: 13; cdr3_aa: CASSFLGTYEQYF; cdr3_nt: TGTGCCAGCAGTTTCCTCGGGACCTACGAGCAGTACTTC
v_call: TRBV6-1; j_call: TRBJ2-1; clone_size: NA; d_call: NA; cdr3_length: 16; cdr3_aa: CASSDYTTRSYNEQFF; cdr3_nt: TGTGCCAGCAGTGACTACACGACCCGCTCCTACAATGAGCAGTTCTTC
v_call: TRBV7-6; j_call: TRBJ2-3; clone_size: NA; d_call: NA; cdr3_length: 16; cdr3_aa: CASTPYLRGGTDTQYF; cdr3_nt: TGTGCCAGCACCCCTTATCTAAGGGGGGGCACAGATACGCAGTATTTT
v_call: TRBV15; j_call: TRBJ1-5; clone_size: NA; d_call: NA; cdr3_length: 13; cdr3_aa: CATSRVITQPQHF; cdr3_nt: TGTGCCACCAGCAGAGTAATTACCCAGCCCCAGCATTTT
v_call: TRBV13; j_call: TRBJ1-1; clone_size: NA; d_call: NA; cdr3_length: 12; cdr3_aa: CASSLGLSEAFF; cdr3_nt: TGTGCCAGCAGCTTAGGCCTGAGTGAAGCTTTCTTT
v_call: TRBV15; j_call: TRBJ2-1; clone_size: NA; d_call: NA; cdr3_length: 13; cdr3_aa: CATSRRRDNEQFF; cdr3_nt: TGTGCCACCAGCAGACGCAGAGACAATGAGCAGTTCTTC
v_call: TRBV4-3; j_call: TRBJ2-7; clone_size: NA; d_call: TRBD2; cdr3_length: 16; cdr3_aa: CASSYREGGGSDEQYF; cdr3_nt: TGCGCCAGCAGCTACCGAGAGGGCGGGGGGTCCGACGAGCAGTACTTC
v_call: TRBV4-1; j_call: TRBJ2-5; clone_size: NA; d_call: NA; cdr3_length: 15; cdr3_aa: CASSQIDRFQETQYF; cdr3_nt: TGCGCCAGCAGCCAGATTGACAGGTTTCAAGAGACCCAGTACTTC
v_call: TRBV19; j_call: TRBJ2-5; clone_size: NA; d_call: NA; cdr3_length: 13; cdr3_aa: CASRRVSGETQYF; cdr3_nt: TGTGCCAGTAGACGGGTTTCTGGGGAGACCCAGTACTTC
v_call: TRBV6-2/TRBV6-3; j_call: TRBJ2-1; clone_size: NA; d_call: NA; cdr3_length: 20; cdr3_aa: CASSHRGQTASVYSYNEQFF; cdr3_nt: TGTGCCAGCAGTCACCGAGGACAGACCGCTAGCGTATACTCCTACAATGAGCAGTTCTTC
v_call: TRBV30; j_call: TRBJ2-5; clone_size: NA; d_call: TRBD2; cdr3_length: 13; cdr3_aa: CAWSVSGRETQYF; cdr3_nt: TGTGCCTGGAGTGTCAGCGGGAGGGAGACCCAGTACTTC
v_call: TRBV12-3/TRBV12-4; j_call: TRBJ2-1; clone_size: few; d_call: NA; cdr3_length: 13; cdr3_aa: CASSFTLGDEQFF; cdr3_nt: TGTGCCAGCAGTTTTACATTGGGGGATGAGCAGTTCTTC
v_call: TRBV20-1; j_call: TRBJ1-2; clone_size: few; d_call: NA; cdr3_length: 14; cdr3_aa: CSAYYSGGDYGYTF; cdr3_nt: TGCAGTGCCTACTACAGTGGGGGGGACTATGGCTACACCTTC
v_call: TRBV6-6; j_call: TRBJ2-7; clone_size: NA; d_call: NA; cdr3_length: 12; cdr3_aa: CASSRVAAEQYF; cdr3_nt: TGTGCCAGCAGCCGTGTTGCGGCCGAGCAGTACTTC
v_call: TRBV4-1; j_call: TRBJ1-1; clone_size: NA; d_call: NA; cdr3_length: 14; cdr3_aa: CASSRARVRTEAFF; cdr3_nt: TGCGCCAGCAGCCGAGCGAGGGTGCGTACTGAAGCTTTCTTT
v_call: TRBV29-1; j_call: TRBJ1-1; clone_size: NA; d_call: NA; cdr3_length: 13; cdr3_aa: CSVEEMVGDSAFF; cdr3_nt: TGCAGCGTTGAAGAAATGGTAGGGGATTCAGCTTTCTTT
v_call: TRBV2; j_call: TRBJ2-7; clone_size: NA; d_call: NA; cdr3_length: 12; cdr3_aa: CASSQLDYEQYF; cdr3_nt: TGTGCCAGCAGCCAACTAGACTACGAGCAGTACTTC
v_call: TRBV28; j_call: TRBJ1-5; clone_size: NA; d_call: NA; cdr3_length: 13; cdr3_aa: CASRGWSNQPQHF; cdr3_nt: TGTGCCAGCAGAGGGTGGAGCAATCAGCCCCAGCATTTT
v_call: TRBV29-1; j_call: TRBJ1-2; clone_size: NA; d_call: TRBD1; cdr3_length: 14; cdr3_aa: CSVDIGQGANGYTF; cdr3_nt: TGCAGCGTGGACATCGGACAGGGGGCAAATGGCTACACCTTC
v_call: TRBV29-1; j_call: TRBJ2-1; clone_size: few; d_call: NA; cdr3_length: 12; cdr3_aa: CSVVPGRDEQFF; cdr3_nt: TGCAGCGTTGTCCCTGGAAGGGATGAGCAGTTCTTC